The 24 T cell receptor beta chains below were found in one sample sequenced in a study of blood T cells in healthy people across ages. The authors ran a second PCR of roughly 6 to 12 cycles using a sample-barcoded 5' primer and a J-beta primer mix. TCRdb re-called the 5' RACE reads with MiXCR, one entry per CDR3 protein. The sample records hundreds of thousands of distinct CDR3 sequences, approximately 26% being singletons. This sample also belongs to another study, concerning T cells of mothers and their children.

The material sequenced was blood. The receptors stem from a boy aged 2 to 10 in good health.

This chain links TRBV5-1 with TRBJ2-5; 8 bases map to TRBD2. The CDR3 covers 16 residues. V was clipped by 0 bases and J by 5 bases; unmatched bases: 9. Germline values: CDR1 SGHRS, CDR2 YFSETQ. CDR3 DNA sequence: TGCGCCAGCAGCTTGGTTTTAGCGGGGCGGTTTGAGACCCAGTACTTC. Translated: CASSLVLAGRFETQYF.

The V call is TRBV5-1, the J call TRBJ2-5; 7 bases line up with TRBD2. The length of the CDR3 is 17 residues. Germline assignment: CDR1 SGHRS and CDR2 YFSETQ. Losses at the gene ends were 0 bases for V and 4 bases for J; bases not matched to a gene: 12. The CDR3 reads CASSLADGGRARETQYF. For the CDR3, the DNA is TGCGCCAGCAGCTTGGCCGACGGTGGGAGGGCCCGAGAGACCCAGTACTTC.

This clonotype appeared a few times. This rearrangement joins TRBV7-2 to TRBJ2-1; 11 positions agree with TRBD2. This CDR3 has 16 amino acids. Germline CDR1 is SGHTA and CDR2 is FQGNSA. With 5 bases clipped from V and 7 bases from J, the junction kept 10 bases outside the gene matches. The chain's CDR3 is CASSATLAGDPNEQFF. In DNA form, the CDR3 reads TGTGCCAGCAGCGCTACACTAGCGGGGGATCCGAATGAGCAGTTCTTC.

The rearrangement links TRBV7-6 to TRBJ2-2; unclear D gene. Germline V lookup: CDR1 SGHVS, CDR2 FNYEAQ. This CDR3 region has 14 residues. The germline V and J ends were trimmed by 1 base and 6 bases, with 9 bases remaining between them. The DNA for the CDR3 is TGTGCCAGCAGCTTAGTCGGCTCGGCCGGGGAGCTGTTTTTT. This sequence encodes CASSLVGSAGELFF.

This clonotype was observed a handful of times. V usage is TRBV5-1 and J usage is TRBJ1-2; TRBD1 matches 10 bases. V was pared by 4 bases and J by 6 bases, with 9 bases of the junction left unmatched. The CDR3 totals 15 residues. The germline V gene encodes CDR1 SGHRS and CDR2 YFSETQ. The CDR3 nucleotides read TGCGCCAGCAGCCGAGCCCGGGACAGGGGCCATGGCTACACCTTC. Translation: CASSRARDRGHGYTF. The variable domain in full, completed from reference TRBV5-1 and TRBJ1-2, reads KAGVTQTPRYLIKTRGQQVTLSCSPISGHRSVSWYQQTPGQGLQFLFEYFSETQRNKGNFPGRFSGRQFSNSRSEMNVSTLELGDSALYLCASSRARDRGHGYTFGSGTRLTVV.

This clonotype was counted a few times. This sequence joins TRBV25-1 and TRBJ1-4, with D uncertain. With 2 bases removed from V and 13 bases from J, the gap between germline ends came to 8 bases. The CDR3 has 11 residues. CDR1 is MGHDK, CDR2 SYGVNS, per germline. The CDR3 loop is CASSEAGRLFF. The CDR3 nucleotides are TGTGCCAGCAGTGAAGCCGGAAGACTGTTTTTT.

J is TRBJ2-3 and V is TRBV28, with D possibly TRBD2 on 5 matching bases. CDR1 and CDR2 from the germline V gene are MDHEN and SYDVKM. There are 15 residues in the CDR3. The germline V and J ends were trimmed by 3 bases and 2 bases, with 12 bases remaining between them. The CDR3 spells CASSLPSSLTDTQYF. DNA of the CDR3: TGTGCCAGCAGTTTGCCTAGCAGCCTCACAGATACGCAGTATTTT. Full variable domain (rest looked up from reference TRBV28 and TRBJ2-3): DVKVTQSSRYLVKRTGEKVFLECVQDMDHENMFWYRQDPGLGLRLIYFSYDVKMKEKGDIPEGYSVSREKKERFSLILESASTNQTSMYLCASSLPSSLTDTQYFGPGTRLTVL.

This rearrangement joins TRBV12-3 or TRBV12-4 to TRBJ2-7; 12 bases align to TRBD2. The CDR3 contains 15 residues. V dropped 6 bases and J dropped 6; count of bases not matched to a gene: 9. Here the CDR3 reads CASRPRTSGEAEQYF. For the CDR3, the DNA is TGTGCCAGCAGACCCAGGACTAGCGGGGAAGCCGAGCAGTACTTC.

This clonotype was found a few times. The chain has TRBV20-1 and TRBJ2-7; 7 bases line up with TRBD2. Germline trimming cut 1 base from V and 2 bases from J; bases unmatched to any gene: 2. CDR1 is DFQATT, CDR2 SNEGSKA, per germline (reference sequence). The CDR3 consists of 13 residues. CDR3 in DNA: TGCAGTGCTAGAGGGCGGGAGCCCTACGAGCAGTACTTC. It is translated as CSARGREPYEQYF.

Ten or more counts support this clonotype. The V gene is TRBV2, the J gene TRBJ2-5, with TRBD1 identical over 7 bases. Germline values: CDR1 SNHLY, CDR2 FYNNEI. The CDR3 consists of 15 residues. J gave up 0 bases and V 4 bases, and 5 bases lay outside the gene matches. The CDR3 spells CASSATGQDQETQYF. The CDR3 DNA is TGTGCCAGCAGTGCTACCGGACAGGACCAAGAGACCCAGTACTTC.

The gene calls are TRBV6-1 and TRBJ1-2; D is possibly TRBD1 (5 bases). Trimming took off 1 base at V and 7 bases at J, with 16 bases between the two ends. Germline loops: CDR1 MNHNS, CDR2 SASEGT. The CDR3 spans 15 residues. Here the CDR3 DNA reads TGTGCCAGCAGTGAAGGTCCCCGGACCGGGACTGGCTACACCTTC. This encodes CASSEGPRTGTGYTF.

The chain combines TRBV5-6 with TRBJ2-2, with D tentatively TRBD1 (6 bases). Trimming pared 5 bases from V and 2 bases from J, leaving 13 bases between. The germline CDR1 and CDR2 sequences are SGHDT and YYEEEE. The CDR3 has 15 residues. CDR3 in DNA: TGTGCCAGCAGGCGTGTGGGGGCTAACACCGGGGAGCTGTTTTTT. Its protein product is CASRRVGANTGELFF.

This clonotype has only a few counts. The V call is TRBV7-2, the J call TRBJ2-5; D call uncertain. The germline V gene encodes CDR1 SGHTA and CDR2 FQGNSA. This CDR3 comprises 15 residues. Trimming left V 3 bases short and J 1 base short, with 12 bases between. The CDR3 spells CASSLWFPVQETQYF. In nucleotides, the CDR3 is TGTGCCAGCAGCTTGTGGTTCCCGGTCCAAGAGACCCAGTACTTC.

This clonotype has more than one count but fewer than ten. The J gene is TRBJ1-6, the V gene TRBV2, with D maybe TRBD1 (5 bases). The V gene lost 9 bases and the J gene lost 3 bases, with 12 bases spanning the gap. The CDR3 covers 14 residues. The germline V gene encodes CDR1 SNHLY and CDR2 FYNNEI. CDR3 nucleotides: TGTGCCAGTCGACTCAGGGTCTATAATTCACCCCTCCACTTT. Amino acid sequence: CASRLRVYNSPLHF.

This clonotype has more than one count but fewer than ten. The V call is TRBV10-2, the J call TRBJ2-1; unclear D gene. The CDR3 has 10 amino acids. V gave up 8 bases and J gave up 7 bases, with 6 bases separating them. The germline gives CDR1 WSHSY, CDR2 SAAADI. The CDR3 sequence is CASGHNEQFF. CDR3 in DNA: TGCGCCAGCGGCCATAATGAGCAGTTCTTC.

At least ten counts were recorded for this clonotype. The J gene is TRBJ2-7, the V gene TRBV12-3 or TRBV12-4, with D perhaps TRBD2 (5 bases). Between the trimmed V and J ends, which lost 5 bases and 4 bases, there was a span of 15 bases. This CDR3 is built from 14 residues. The CDR3 DNA follows: TGTGCCAGCAGTGTACCACTACTAGGTTACGAGCAGTACTTC. Translating it yields CASSVPLLGYEQYF.

CDR3 amino acids: CSALVRGPDTQYF. The CDR3 nucleotides read TGCAGTGCCCTCGTCAGGGGGCCAGATACGCAGTATTTT. This chain uses TRBV20-1 with TRBJ2-3; 8 nucleotides line up with TRBD1. The V and J ends lost 6 bases and 4 bases, in that order; junction bases with no gene match: 6. Germline values: CDR1 DFQATT, CDR2 SNEGSKA (reference sequence). The CDR3 spans 13 residues.

The chain has TRBV20-1 and TRBJ2-4; D gene ambiguous. The CDR3 has 16 amino acids. Germline assignment: CDR1 DFQATT and CDR2 SNEGSKA (reference sequence). V lost 1 base, J lost 0 bases, and 13 bases lay in between. The CDR3 DNA sequence: TGCAGTGCTAGAGGCCCCATCCGGCTAGCCAAAAACATTCAGTACTTC. It codes for CSARGPIRLAKNIQYF.

The chain couples TRBV20-1 to TRBJ2-7; 9 nucleotides agree with TRBD1. The CDR3 has 15 residues. The trim removed 0 bases at V and 4 bases at J, leaving 7 bases unmatched. Per the germline V gene, CDR1 is DFQATT and CDR2 is SNEGSKA (reference sequence). In DNA form, the CDR3 reads TGCAGTGCTAGAGATGCACAGGGGGCCAAATACGAGCAGTACTTC. Amino acids: CSARDAQGAKYEQYF.

The CDR3 here is CASTWGRGAPANEKLFF. CDR3 nucleotides: TGTGCCAGCACCTGGGGCAGGGGGGCCCCAGCTAATGAAAAACTGTTTTTT. The chain uses TRBV12-3 or TRBV12-4 and TRBJ1-4; 7 nucleotides align to TRBD1. The CDR3 consists of 17 residues. The V segment lost 7 bases and the J segment 3 bases; nucleotides outside the gene matches: 14.

As regards this clonotype: A much larger clone differs by one base, so this may be a read error. The V and J genes are TRBV5-8 and TRBJ1-4; TRBD1 might be the D (5 bases). The CDR3 length is 12 residues. Per germline, CDR1 SGHTS and CDR2 YDEGEE. CDR3 nucleotide sequence: TGTGACAGCAGCAGGGATGCTGAAAAACTGTTTTTT. It encodes CDSSRDAEKLFF.

The CDR3 bases are TGTGCCATCAGTTCCCAAGCGGTGGCCGGAGAGACCCAGTACTTC. It yields the protein CAISSQAVAGETQYF. This chain connects TRBV10-3 to TRBJ2-5; D is perhaps TRBD2 (5 bases). CDR1 ENHRY and CDR2 SYGVKD come from the germline V gene. V shed 5 bases and J shed 4 bases, with 17 bases lying between them. The CDR3 contains 15 residues.

The genes are TRBV20-1 and TRBJ2-7, with 11 bases identical to TRBD1. The CDR3 totals 14 residues. J gave up 4 bases and V 2 bases, and 4 bases lay outside the gene matches. The germline V gene has CDR1 DFQATT and CDR2 SNEGSKA (reference sequence). Here the CDR3 DNA reads TGCAGTGCTAGAATCGGGACAGGGGGTTACGAGCAGTACTTC. Translation gives CSARIGTGGYEQYF.

The J gene is TRBJ1-5, the V gene TRBV28, with 10 bases aligning to TRBD1. Germline V CDR1 and CDR2: MDHEN, SYDVKM. Losses at the gene ends were 3 bases for V and 6 bases for J; bases not matched to a gene: 11. This CDR3 spans 17 amino acids. As DNA, the CDR3 is TGTGCCAGCAGTTTTTTCAAGGGACAGGGGTGGTTTCAGCCCCAGCATTTT. Its protein product is CASSFFKGQGWFQPQHF.